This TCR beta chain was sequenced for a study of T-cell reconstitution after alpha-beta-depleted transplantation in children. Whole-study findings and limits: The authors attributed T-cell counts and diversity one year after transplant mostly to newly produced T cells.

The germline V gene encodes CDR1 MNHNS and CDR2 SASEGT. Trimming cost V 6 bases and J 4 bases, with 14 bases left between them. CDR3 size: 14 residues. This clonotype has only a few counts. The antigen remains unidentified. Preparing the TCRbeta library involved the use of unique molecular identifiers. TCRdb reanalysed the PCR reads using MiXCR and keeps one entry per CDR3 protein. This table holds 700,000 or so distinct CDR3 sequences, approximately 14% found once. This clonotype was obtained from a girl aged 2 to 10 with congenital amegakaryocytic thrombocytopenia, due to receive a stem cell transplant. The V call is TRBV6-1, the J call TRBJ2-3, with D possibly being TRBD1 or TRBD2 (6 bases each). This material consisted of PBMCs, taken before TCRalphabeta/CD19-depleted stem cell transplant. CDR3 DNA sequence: TGTGCCAGCAGGGAGTGGGGGGCAGCAGATACGCAGTATTTT. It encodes CASREWGAADTQYF.